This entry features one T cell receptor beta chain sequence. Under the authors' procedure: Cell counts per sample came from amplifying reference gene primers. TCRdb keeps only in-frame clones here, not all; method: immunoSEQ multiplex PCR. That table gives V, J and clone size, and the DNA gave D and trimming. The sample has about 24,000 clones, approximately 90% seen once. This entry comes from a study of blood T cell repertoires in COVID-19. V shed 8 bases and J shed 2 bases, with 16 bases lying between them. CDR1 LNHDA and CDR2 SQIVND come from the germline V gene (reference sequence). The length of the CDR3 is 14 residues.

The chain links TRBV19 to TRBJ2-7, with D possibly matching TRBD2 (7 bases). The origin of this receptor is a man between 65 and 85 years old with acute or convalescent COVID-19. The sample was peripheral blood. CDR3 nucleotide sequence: TGTGCCAGTTCCTCGGGGGGCGGCCCCTACGAGCAGTACTTC. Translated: CASSSGGGPYEQYF.